One sample yielded the 11 T cell receptor beta chains listed below, sequenced in a study of radiotherapy plus CTLA-4 blockade in lung cancer. Profiled with immunoSEQ multiplex PCR; TCRdb holds only in-frame clones, not every one. Here the sample spans approximately 32,000 clones, 70% being singletons. Sequencing used peripheral blood, obtained from a patient treated with radiotherapy plus ipilimumab. All receptors derive from a human donor with non-small cell lung cancer who had stable disease on radiotherapy plus ipilimumab.

The sample holds a few counts of this clone. This rearrangement joins TRBV19 to TRBJ2-5, with 14 bases identical to TRBD2. The CDR3 runs to 15 residues. The trim removed 9 bases at V and 5 bases at J, leaving 8 bases unmatched. Germline V lookup: CDR1 LNHDA, CDR2 SQIVND (reference sequence). The CDR3 DNA reads as TGTGCCAGCAGACTAGCGGGAGGGCCCCAGGAGACCCAGTACTTC. This translates into CASRLAGGPQETQYF.

The chain couples TRBV30 to TRBJ2-7, with 12 bases aligning to TRBD2. Losses at the gene ends were 0 bases for V and 6 bases for J; bases not matched to a gene: 3. The CDR3 covers 14 residues. Germline V gene data show CDR1 as GTSNPN and CDR2 as SVGIG (reference sequence). CDR3 residues: CAWSVLAGGREQYF. The CDR3 coding sequence is TGTGCCTGGAGTGTGCTAGCGGGAGGGCGCGAGCAGTACTTC.

The V call is TRBV7-2, the J call TRBJ2-2; D remains ambiguous. The CDR3 totals 12 residues. Germline V lookup: CDR1 SGHTA, CDR2 FQGNSA. Between the trimmed V and J ends, which lost 5 bases and 8 bases, there was a span of 9 bases. CDR3 loop: CASSEKLGELFF. The CDR3, as DNA: TGTGCCAGCAGCGAAAAGCTGGGGGAGCTGTTTTTT.

This clone was seen only once. The rearrangement joins TRBV6-4 to TRBJ2-3, with TRBD2 identical over 9 bases. Germline V gene sequence: CDR1 MRHNA, CDR2 SNTAGT. The CDR3 is 14 amino acids. V trimming: 5 bases; J trimming: 2 bases; junction bases outside the gene matches: 2. CDR3 in DNA: TGTGCCAGCAGTTGGACTAGCGCCACAGATACGCAGTATTTT. Its translation: CASSWTSATDTQYF.

The J gene is TRBJ1-1, the V gene TRBV6-6; 8 nucleotides align to TRBD1. J gave up 4 bases and V 8 bases, and 9 bases lay outside the gene matches. The CDR3 is 14 residues long. Germline loops: CDR1 MNHNY, CDR2 SVGAGI (reference sequence). The CDR3 loop reads CASRQGAGITEAFF. The CDR3 bases are TGTGCCAGCCGTCAGGGGGCAGGGATCACTGAAGCTTTCTTT.

The chain joins TRBV4-1 to TRBJ2-7, with 9 bases lining up with TRBD2. The CDR3 totals 17 residues. Germline assignment: CDR1 MGHRA and CDR2 YSYEKL. V was clipped by 0 bases and J by 3 bases; unmatched bases: 9. The CDR3 spells CASSQEGTGAGGYEQYF. CDR3 in DNA: TGCGCCAGCAGCCAAGAAGGTACGGGAGCGGGGGGCTACGAGCAGTACTTC.

This clone was picked up one time. Written as DNA, the CDR3 is TGTGCCAGCAGCCTTGGTCTCCGGGACACGAACACTGAAGCTTTCTTT. It translates to CASSLGLRDTNTEAFF. The chain recombines TRBV4-2 with TRBJ1-1; D is perhaps TRBD1 (6 bases). From germline, CDR1 is LGHNA and CDR2 YNFKEQ. This CDR3 is built from 16 residues. The germline V and J ends were trimmed by 4 bases and 1 base, with 16 bases remaining between them.

Regarding this clone: At one end the junction does not follow the germline gene, possibly because of a read error. J is TRBJ2-7 and V is TRBV28, with D uncertain. Germline values: CDR1 MDHEN, CDR2 SYDVKM. The CDR3 length is 9 residues. Written as DNA, the CDR3 is TGCGTTATATCCTACGAGCAGTACTTC. This encodes CVISYEQYF.

The chain uses TRBV10-3 and TRBJ2-2, with unresolved D. Deletions cut 11 bases from V and 0 bases from J, with 4 bases between. Germline CDR1 ENHRY, CDR2 SYGVKD. The CDR3 consists of 11 residues. The CDR3 region is CAASNTGELFF. The CDR3 DNA sequence: TGTGCCGCCTCGAACACCGGGGAGCTGTTTTTT.

CDR3 in DNA: TGTGCCAGCAGTGAACAGGGTTTCTACGCTTTCTTT. It specifies CASSEQGFYAFF. The V gene is TRBV2, the J gene TRBJ1-1; D is perhaps TRBD1 (5 bases). V lost 2 bases, J lost 11 bases, and 12 bases lay in between. The length of the CDR3 is 12 residues. Germline V gene sequence: CDR1 SNHLY, CDR2 FYNNEI.

CDR3 DNA sequence: TGCGCCAGCAGCCAAGATCTGGACAGAGCGCAGTACTTC. Protein: CASSQDLDRAQYF. The rearrangement links TRBV4-3 to TRBJ2-7, with D maybe TRBD1 (6 bases). The ends were cut back, 0 bases at V and 9 bases at J, with 12 bases in the middle. The length of the CDR3 is 13 residues. Germline CDR1 reads LGHNA; CDR2 reads YSLEER.